This entry features one T cell receptor beta chain sequence. This entry comes from a study of blood T cell repertoires in COVID-19. Whole-study context: T cells, B-cell-depleted T cells, or PBMCs provided the cDNA or gDNA that served as material.

The V gene lost 7 bases and the J gene lost 1 base, with 13 bases spanning the gap. Germline V lookup: CDR1 SEHNR, CDR2 FQNEAQ (reference sequence). This CDR3 has 14 residues. The repertoire was sequenced with immunoSEQ multiplex PCR; TCRdb's copy has only in-frame clones and lacks some. The sample records around 64,000 clones, about nine tenths being singletons. This clonotype was sampled from a man in his forties or fifties with active COVID-19. The chain couples TRBV7-9 to TRBJ2-5; D is uncertain. The sequenced material came from peripheral blood. CDR3 DNA sequence: TGTGCCAGCAAGAGAGGAGCCTCCCAAGAGACCCAGTACTTC. It translates to CASKRGASQETQYF.